This T cell receptor beta chain was observed in a study of cytomegalovirus exposure and HLA in healthy donors. Findings and limits, study-wide: As a later analysis showed, a missense DCLRE1C variant was linked to trimming of TCR beta V- and J-genes. The number of N-insertions in an Asian-associated ancestry cluster was reportedly below the roughly 670-donor mean in a later analysis. A later analysis showed HLA-associated TCR beta chains outstripping equally common others in clonal expansion. HLA allele associations emerged for 16,951 TCR beta sequences in a later analysis, at 0.05 false discovery rate.

The PCR was carried out with 60 Vbeta primers and 13 Jbeta primers. Generated by immunoSEQ multiplex PCR, the TCRdb table keeps only in-frame clones and is missing some. The sample includes more than 90,000 clones, under 85% of them seen just once. CDR1 MNHNS and CDR2 SASEGT come from the germline V gene. V was pared by 1 base and J by 6 bases, with 4 bases between. The CDR3 loop spans 12 amino acids. Points on this clone: Its antigen remains unknown.

Sequencing was performed on PBMCs. This clonotype was sampled from a man aged 40-55 years in good health and CMV-seronegative. The chain joins TRBV6-1 to TRBJ2-1; D is uncertain. Here the CDR3 DNA reads TGTGCCAGCAGTGAAGACAGCAATGAGCAGTTCTTC. Translated, it gives CASSEDSNEQFF.